A single sample gave rise to the 26 T cell receptor beta chains below, sequenced in a study of cytomegalovirus exposure and HLA in healthy donors. PCR primers comprised 60 Vbeta and 13 Jbeta primers. Data came from immunoSEQ multiplex PCR; TCRdb stores just in-frame clones and leaves some out. This table has some 120,000 clones, around three quarters appearing once. Sequencing was carried out using PBMCs. These receptors all come from a woman between 18 and 29 years old in good health and CMV-seropositive.

V usage is TRBV6-1 and J usage is TRBJ2-7; TRBD2 matches at 10 bases. Germline V gives CDR1 MNHNS, CDR2 SASEGT. This CDR3 has 13 amino acids. V gave up 6 bases and J gave up 3 bases; unmatched junction bases: 2. CDR3 in amino acids: CASRGLANYEQYF. The CDR3 nucleotides are TGTGCCAGCAGGGGACTAGCGAACTACGAGCAGTACTTC.

The V call is TRBV5-1, the J call TRBJ2-7, with D possibly TRBD2 on 6 matching bases. Deletions cut 0 bases from V and 0 bases from J, with 7 bases between. This CDR3 is built from 14 residues. In germline, CDR1 is SGHRS, CDR2 YFSETQ. CDR3 sequence reads: CASSLGGDSYEQYF. The CDR3 DNA sequence: TGCGCCAGCAGCTTGGGCGGGGACTCCTACGAGCAGTACTTC.

The V and J genes are TRBV7-2 and TRBJ2-7, with a tentative D call TRBD1 (5 bases). CDR1 and CDR2 from the germline V gene are SGHTA and FQGNSA. Trimming pared 5 bases from V and 1 base from J, leaving 12 bases between. CDR3 length equals 14 residues. As DNA, the CDR3 is TGTGCCAGCAGCGTGGGTCACAGGTCCTACGAGCAGTACTTC. It encodes CASSVGHRSYEQYF.

The CDR3 spells CASSYLFRGAYEQYF. The DNA of the CDR3 is TGTGCCAGCAGTTACTTATTCCGGGGGGCCTACGAGCAGTACTTC. V is TRBV6-5 and J is TRBJ2-7; the match to TRBD2 covers 7 bases. Germline-derived CDR1 and CDR2 are MNHEY and SVGAGI. The CDR3 length is 15 residues. V lost 1 base, J lost 2 bases, and 5 bases stayed unmatched.

The chain carries TRBV28 and TRBJ2-7, with D perhaps TRBD1 (6 bases). Germline CDR1 MDHEN, CDR2 SYDVKM. Deletions cut 4 bases from V and 6 bases from J, with 10 bases between. This CDR3 is built from 12 residues. CDR3 bases: TGTGCCAGCAGTTGGAACAGGGTCGAGCAGTACTTC. Residues: CASSWNRVEQYF.

The chain couples TRBV19 to TRBJ1-1; TRBD1 agrees at 7 bases. This CDR3 region has 15 residues. With V trimmed by 8 bases and J by 0 bases, 9 bases remained unmatched. Germline lookup yields CDR1 LNHDA and CDR2 SQIVND (reference sequence). Here the CDR3 reads CASWQGVSMNTEAFF. In nucleotides, the CDR3 is TGTGCCAGTTGGCAGGGGGTATCCATGAACACTGAAGCTTTCTTT.

The V call is TRBV5-6, the J call TRBJ2-7; D remains ambiguous. The CDR3 has 13 residues. Germline V gene lookup returns CDR1 SGHDT and CDR2 YYEEEE. V was pared by 0 bases and J by 3 bases, with 7 bases between. The CDR3 region is CASSLGQRYEQYF. CDR3 in DNA: TGTGCCAGCAGCTTGGGGCAGCGCTACGAGCAGTACTTC.

The V gene is TRBV19, the J gene TRBJ2-1; TRBD1 matches at 8 bases. Germline V gene sequence: CDR1 LNHDA, CDR2 SQIVND (reference sequence). V dropped 11 bases and J dropped 4; count of bases not matched to a gene: 13. This CDR3 contains 15 residues. The DNA for the CDR3 is TGTGCCTCGAAGATGGGACAGGAGATTTACAATGAGCAGTTCTTC. The encoded protein is CASKMGQEIYNEQFF.

The chain recombines TRBV11-2 with TRBJ2-7, with TRBD2 identical over 10 bases. Per germline, CDR1 SGHAT and CDR2 FQNNGV. V shed 0 bases, J shed 3 bases, and the junction held 8 bases outside the gene matches. The CDR3 has 17 amino acids. The CDR3 is CASSLDYPGLAYYEQYF. CDR3 bases: TGTGCCAGCAGCTTAGATTATCCGGGACTAGCGTACTACGAGCAGTACTTC.

The rearrangement uses TRBV2 and TRBJ2-1, with a possible D match to TRBD2 (6 bases). Trimming stripped 11 bases from V and 7 bases from J, with 18 bases between. Germline lookup yields CDR1 SNHLY and CDR2 FYNNEI. The CDR3 is made up of 13 amino acids. This CDR3 reads CAGGSGIFNEQFF. For the CDR3, the DNA is TGTGCCGGGGGGTCCGGGATCTTTAATGAGCAGTTCTTC.

The chain couples TRBV15 to TRBJ2-5; 7 bases map to TRBD1. The CDR3 loop spans 14 amino acids. Looked up from germline, CDR1 is LNHNV and CDR2 is YYDKDF (reference sequence). Trimming at V came to 4 bases and at J to 6 bases, leaving 8 bases not matched to a gene. This CDR3 is CATSKTGAGKTQYF. Written as DNA, the CDR3 is TGTGCCACCAGCAAAACAGGGGCCGGGAAGACCCAGTACTTC.

This clone was detected only once. The chain is built from TRBV5-1 and TRBJ2-3; 7 bases line up with TRBD1. The CDR3 has 14 residues. The V gene end was trimmed by 1 base and the J gene end by 2 bases; junction bases not matched to a gene: 1. Germline CDR1 SGHRS, CDR2 YFSETQ. The CDR3 region has the DNA TGCGCCAGCAGCTTGCAGGGGGACACAGATACGCAGTATTTT. This translates into CASSLQGDTDTQYF.

The chain links TRBV4-2 to TRBJ2-2, with D maybe TRBD2 (6 bases). The length of the CDR3 is 15 residues. V was cut by 1 base and J by 5 bases, with 11 bases left in between. Germline CDR1 is LGHNA and CDR2 is YNFKEQ. This CDR3 is CASSQGTTLTGELFF. CDR3 coding DNA: TGTGCCAGCAGCCAAGGGACTACCTTAACCGGGGAGCTGTTTTTT.

The chain recombines TRBV6-6 with TRBJ2-1; the D gene is possibly TRBD2 (6 bases). CDR1 and CDR2 from the germline V gene are MNHNY and SVGAGI (reference sequence). The V and J ends lost 0 bases and 8 bases respectively, with 14 bases between them. The CDR3 consists of 15 residues. The CDR3 nucleotides read TGTGCCAGCAGTTACTCCCGGGAGCAGATCGATGAGCAGTTCTTC. It specifies CASSYSREQIDEQFF.

V and J are TRBV11-2 and TRBJ2-7; D might be TRBD1 (5 bases). The CDR3 length is 12 residues. Germline CDR1 reads SGHAT; CDR2 reads FQNNGV. The V gene lost 2 bases and the J gene lost 4 bases, with 6 bases spanning the gap. CDR3 protein: CASSLQGYEQYF. CDR3 nucleotides: TGTGCCAGCAGCTTACAGGGTTACGAGCAGTACTTC.

This chain links TRBV19 with TRBJ1-5; no reliable D call. Germline assignment: CDR1 LNHDA and CDR2 SQIVND (reference sequence). V lost 3 bases to trimming and J lost 4 bases, with 4 bases between them. This CDR3 spans 12 amino acids. The CDR3 is CASSMSNQPQHF. CDR3 in DNA: TGTGCCAGTAGTATGTCAAATCAGCCCCAGCATTTT.

The rearrangement uses TRBV10-3 and TRBJ2-7; D call uncertain. The germline CDR1 and CDR2 sequences are ENHRY and SYGVKD. V was cut by 3 bases and J by 4 bases, with 7 bases left in between. The CDR3 runs to 12 residues. The CDR3 loop reads CAISDRRYEQYF. In DNA, the CDR3 is TGTGCCATCAGTGACAGGCGATACGAGCAGTACTTC.

CDR3 nucleotides: TGTGCCAGCAGTTTCGGACAGGTTGAGATCTACGAGCAGTACTTC. It encodes CASSFGQVEIYEQYF. V and J are TRBV28 and TRBJ2-7, with 7 bases that match TRBD1. The CDR3 is made up of 15 amino acids. In germline, CDR1 is MDHEN, CDR2 SYDVKM. V lost 3 bases and J lost 3; bases outside the gene matches: 8.

The CDR3 nucleotides are TGCGCCAGCGGACAGGGGGCTGGGGCCAACGTCCTGACTTTC. Protein: CASGQGAGANVLTF. The chain has TRBV5-1 and TRBJ2-6; 10 nucleotides match TRBD1. CDR3 length equals 14 residues. Germline V CDR1 and CDR2: SGHRS, YFSETQ. The junction had 0 bases not matched to a gene; V was cut back by 7 bases and J by 2 bases.

J is TRBJ1-5 and V is TRBV6-5; 7 positions agree with TRBD1. With V trimmed by 6 bases and J by 6 bases, 5 bases remained unmatched. Germline assignment: CDR1 MNHEY and CDR2 SVGAGI. The CDR3 contains 13 residues. The CDR3 reads CASSLTGSQPQHF. CDR3 nucleotide sequence: TGTGCCAGCAGCCTGACAGGGTCTCAGCCCCAGCATTTT.

This sequence joins TRBV5-4 and TRBJ2-2; D might be TRBD1 (5 bases). The CDR3 extends over 16 amino acids. The V and J ends lost 3 bases and 7 bases respectively, with 19 bases between them. Germline CDR1 is SGHNT and CDR2 is YYREEE (reference sequence). CDR3 DNA: TGTGCCAGCAGCTACATCCAGGGTGGACCGGGCGGGGAGCTGTTTTTT. Its protein is CASSYIQGGPGGELFF.

Only one count was recorded for this clone. This chain connects TRBV19 to TRBJ1-4, with 10 bases matching TRBD1. Trimming cost V 6 bases and J 5 bases; bases outside gene matches: 6. Germline V CDR1 and CDR2: LNHDA, SQIVND (reference sequence). The CDR3 covers 15 residues. CDR3: CASRMGGQGNEKLFF. The CDR3 DNA follows: TGTGCCAGTAGAATGGGGGGACAGGGGAATGAAAAACTGTTTTTT. The variable domain in full, completed from reference TRBV19 and TRBJ1-4, reads DGGITQSPKYLFRKEGQNVTLSCEQNLNHDAMYWYRQDPGQGLRLIYYSQIVNDFQKGDIAEGYSVSREKKESFPLTVTSAQKNPTAFYLCASRMGGQGNEKLFFGSGTQLSVL.

The gene calls are TRBV27 and TRBJ2-5; D gene unclear. Germline CDR1 is MNHEY and CDR2 is SMNVEV (reference sequence). Trimming removed 5 bases at V and 0 bases at J, with 16 bases between. The CDR3 is 16 residues long. In nucleotides, the CDR3 is TGTGCCAGCAGTCCATTTACTACTCTGTACCAAGAGACCCAGTACTTC. Protein sequence: CASSPFTTLYQETQYF.

The J gene is TRBJ1-1, the V gene TRBV4-1; 10 bases line up with TRBD1. V shed 5 bases, J shed 5 bases, and the junction held 5 bases outside the gene matches. Germline CDR1 and CDR2: MGHRA and YSYEKL. The CDR3 runs to 14 residues. The CDR3 protein is CASSYPGQGTEAFF. CDR3 bases: TGCGCCAGCAGCTATCCGGGACAGGGGACTGAAGCTTTCTTT.

The rearrangement links TRBV27 to TRBJ2-1; D possibly corresponds to TRBD1 (5 bases). CDR3 length: 14 amino acids. V gave up 3 bases and J gave up 3 bases, with 9 bases separating them. Germline lookup yields CDR1 MNHEY and CDR2 SMNVEV (reference sequence). Here the CDR3 DNA reads TGTGCCAGCAGTTTTGCAGGGTACTACAATGAGCAGTTCTTC. Translating gives CASSFAGYYNEQFF.

V and J are TRBV5-1 and TRBJ2-1; D is unclear. This CDR3 is built from 14 residues. V gave up 9 bases and J gave up 8 bases, with 21 bases separating them. Looked up from germline, CDR1 is SGHRS and CDR2 is YFSETQ. CDR3 in amino acids: CATTKSDRVDEQFF. The DNA of the CDR3 is TGCGCCACGACGAAAAGCGACCGCGTCGATGAGCAGTTCTTC.